This T cell receptor beta chain comes out of a study of monozygotic twins with inflammatory bowel disease. General observations from the study: Fewer clonotypes were shared with others by IBD patients than by healthy twins, especially with disease activity.

The CDR3 runs to 14 residues. CDR1 is DFQATT and CDR2 is SNEGSKA in the germline V gene (reference sequence). Remarks on this clonotype: The antigen is unknown.

TCRdb reprocessed the 5' RACE reads and keeps a single row for each CDR3 protein, giving no DNA. Its clone listing holds some 160,000 distinct CDR3 sequences. This clonotype was sampled from a human donor with ulcerative colitis or Crohn's disease, or a healthy co-twin of an affected twin (not recorded which). The sample taken for sequencing was blood. This rearrangement joins TRBV20-1 to TRBJ1-5; the D gene TCRdb calls, TRBD1, cannot be checked with no DNA. CDR3 region: CSARSQGINQPQHF.